The 29 T cell receptor beta chains below all came from one sample that was sequenced in a study of T cells in Graves' hyperthyroidism and ophthalmopathy. The CDR3 regions of TCR beta were amplified from RNA transcripts. RT-PCR in the first round (using the HTBI primer set) targeted the TCR CDR3. TCRdb ran MiXCR on the multiplex PCR reads and lists one entry per CDR3 protein. This table has 360,000 or so distinct CDR3 sequences, roughly 20% appearing once. The sequenced material came from blood. All receptors come from a woman in her thirties or forties with Graves' ophthalmopathy.

This clonotype has a count of ten or more. The V call is TRBV9, the J call TRBJ1-1; D perhaps matches TRBD1 (5 bases). This CDR3 spans 13 amino acids. The germline gives CDR1 SGDLS, CDR2 YYNGEE. V was clipped by 7 bases and J by 1 base, with 11 bases between them. This CDR3 is CASGDRSNTEAFF. The CDR3 DNA follows: TGTGCCAGCGGTGACAGATCGAACACTGAAGCTTTCTTT.

In this sample, this clonotype turned up many times. V gene TRBV5-1 combines with J gene TRBJ2-7; the D is unclear. Trimming took off 3 bases at V and 3 bases at J, with 10 bases between the two ends. Germline CDR1 and CDR2: SGHRS and YFSETQ. The CDR3 is 13 residues long. CDR3 protein: CASSSNLYYEQYF. The CDR3 DNA follows: TGCGCCAGCAGCTCGAACCTATACTACGAGCAGTACTTC.

In nucleotides, the CDR3 is TGTGCCAGTAGTATGGCTAGCGGGATCGCCGAGCAGTACTTC. It yields the protein CASSMASGIAEQYF. This chain joins TRBV19 and TRBJ2-7; the match to TRBD2 covers 9 bases. Trimming cost V 3 bases and J 6 bases; bases outside gene matches: 6. Germline lookup yields CDR1 LNHDA and CDR2 SQIVND (reference sequence). The CDR3 has 14 amino acids.

In this sample, this clonotype turned up many times. The chain joins TRBV19 to TRBJ1-5; TRBD1 aligns across 9 bases. The CDR3 runs to 14 residues. J was trimmed by 3 bases and V by 6 bases; bases with no gene match: 3. Germline-derived CDR1 and CDR2 are LNHDA and SQIVND (reference sequence). CDR3 residues: CASSAQGANQPQHF. The DNA of the CDR3 is TGTGCCAGTAGCGCACAGGGGGCCAATCAGCCCCAGCATTTT.

This clonotype was recorded at least ten times. The CDR3 sequence: CAISDPPVETQYF. CDR3 in DNA: TGTGCCATATCAGACCCCCCGGTGGAGACCCAGTACTTC. J is TRBJ2-5 and V is TRBV7-8; no clear D gene. Germline-derived CDR1 and CDR2 are SGHVS and FQNEAQ. V was trimmed by 10 bases and J by 5 bases, leaving 17 bases between them. The length of the CDR3 is 13 residues.

This clonotype was counted at least ten times. This rearrangement joins TRBV28 to TRBJ2-7; tentative D call: TRBD2 (7 bases). The germline V gene has CDR1 MDHEN and CDR2 SYDVKM. The CDR3 sequence is 17 residues long. Trimming shortened V by 5 bases and J by 2 bases, and 22 bases separated the two germline ends. CDR3 DNA: TGTGCCAGCAGTCCCCAATCGGGGGGCTCATCTACCTACGAGCAGTACTTC. Its translation is CASSPQSGGSSTYEQYF.

A remark on this clonotype: It is unclear where the CDR3 begins or ends on the DNA, so no DNA is shown, and the CDR3 is as TCRdb lists it. V is TRBV12-3 or TRBV12-4 and J is TRBJ1-1; the table's D gene call, TRBD1, was not cross checked with the DNA. The CDR3 has 22 residues if both end residues are counted. The CDR3 is CASSLRGGGGYTFGSGNTEAFF.

This clonotype was counted ten times or more. A single base separates this from a much larger clone, so it may be a read error. The genes are TRBV6-2 or TRBV6-3 and TRBJ2-7; D uncertain. The CDR3 has 12 residues. Looked up from germline, CDR1 is MNHEY and CDR2 is SVGEGT. V was trimmed by 2 bases and J by 1 base, leaving 3 bases between them. As DNA, the CDR3 is TGTGCCAGCAGTTACATTTCCTACGAGCAGTACTTC. This translates into CASSYISYEQYF.

At least ten counts were recorded for this clonotype. The chain employs TRBV4-1 and TRBJ2-2; no definite D call. There are 17 residues in the CDR3. CDR1 and CDR2 (germline): MGHRA, YSYEKL. The V and J ends lost 1 base and 0 bases respectively, with 12 bases between them. In DNA, the CDR3 is TGCGCCAGCAGCCAAGTCAAGCAGGCCTCGAACACCGGGGAGCTGTTTTTT. It yields the protein CASSQVKQASNTGELFF.

The table lists this clonotype with many counts. The chain is built from TRBV24-1 and TRBJ2-7; D gene ambiguous. The CDR3 loop spans 11 amino acids. In germline, CDR1 is KGHDR, CDR2 SFDVKD. The V and J ends lost 2 bases and 2 bases respectively, with 0 bases between them. The CDR3: CATSDSYEQYF. The CDR3 region has the DNA TGTGCCACCAGTGATTCCTACGAGCAGTACTTC.

This clonotype was recorded at least ten times. The chain joins TRBV13 to TRBJ2-7; 9 nucleotides match TRBD1. The germline V gene encodes CDR1 PRHDT and CDR2 FYEKMQ (reference sequence). Germline trimming cut 5 bases from V and 10 bases from J; bases unmatched to any gene: 12. The CDR3 spans 14 residues. CDR3 DNA: TGTGCCAGCAGCCCCGGGACAGGGTTAGGAGGACAGTACTTC. This gives the protein CASSPGTGLGGQYF.

This clonotype appeared once. The J gene is TRBJ2-5, the V gene TRBV12-3 or TRBV12-4, with D possibly TRBD2 on 6 matching bases. Trimming pared 10 bases from V and 2 bases from J, leaving 17 bases between. This CDR3 has 14 amino acids. CDR3 protein: CATKSGEEQETQYF. CDR3 nucleotides: TGTGCCACTAAGTCGGGGGAAGAGCAAGAGACCCAGTACTTC.

This clonotype has at least ten counts. The chain links TRBV20-1 to TRBJ2-7, with TRBD2 identical over 10 bases. With V trimmed by 2 bases and J by 4 bases, 5 bases remained unmatched. CDR1 is DFQATT, CDR2 SNEGSKA, per germline (reference sequence). CDR3 size: 14 residues. The CDR3 is CSARPLAGGYEQYF. The CDR3 DNA is TGCAGTGCTAGACCCTTAGCGGGAGGTTACGAGCAGTACTTC.

Written as DNA, the CDR3 is TGTGCCAGTTCCGGACAAAGAAGGGAGACCCAGTACTTC. It is translated as CASSGQRRETQYF. The chain is built from TRBV6-2 or TRBV6-3 and TRBJ2-5; possibly TRBD1 for D (5 bases). The CDR3 is 13 amino acids. Germline V gene data show CDR1 as MNHEY and CDR2 as SVGEGT. Trimming took 9 bases from V and 5 from J, leaving 16 bases between them.

The chain carries TRBV7-8 and TRBJ2-5; tentative D call: TRBD1 (5 bases). The germline V and J ends were trimmed by 1 base and 5 bases, with 14 bases remaining between them. The CDR3 totals 15 residues. The germline gives CDR1 SGHVS, CDR2 FQNEAQ. CDR3 bases: TGTGCCAGCAGCTTAGATTTAGCAGGGTGGGAGACCCAGTACTTC. Amino acids: CASSLDLAGWETQYF.

This clonotype was recorded at least ten times. This sequence joins TRBV19 and TRBJ2-7; 8 bases line up with TRBD2. This CDR3 is built from 14 residues. V was clipped by 2 bases and J by 4 bases; unmatched bases: 4. Germline V lookup: CDR1 LNHDA, CDR2 SQIVND (reference sequence). CDR3 sequence (DNA): TGTGCCAGTAGTATAACGGGACTAGTTTACGAGCAGTACTTC. This encodes CASSITGLVYEQYF.

This clonotype was seen repeatedly, ten times or more. This sequence joins TRBV6-1 and TRBJ2-3; 8 bases match TRBD2. The germline V gene has CDR1 MNHNS and CDR2 SASEGT. Unmatched junction bases numbered 6, after V lost 6 bases and J lost 4 bases. CDR3 length: 14 amino acids. The CDR3: CASRTAGGPDTQYF. The CDR3 coding sequence is TGTGCCAGCAGGACCGCGGGGGGCCCAGATACGCAGTATTTT.

The J gene is TRBJ2-7, the V gene TRBV5-1; no clear D gene. This CDR3 comprises 13 residues. The V gene's germline CDR1 is SGHRS and CDR2 YFSETQ. V lost 4 bases to trimming and J lost 4 bases, with 12 bases between them. This chain's CDR3 is CASSIGWAYEQYF. DNA of the CDR3: TGCGCCAGCAGCATCGGATGGGCGTACGAGCAGTACTTC.

This clonotype was counted at least ten times. The chain couples TRBV11-1 to TRBJ1-1; TRBD1 might be the D (6 bases). The germline V gene has CDR1 SGHAT and CDR2 FQDESV (reference sequence). V was clipped by 3 bases and J by 5 bases, with 25 bases between them. This CDR3 contains 18 residues. In DNA, the CDR3 is TGTGCCAGCAGCTTTAACAAGGGGGGAAAATTGTTGGTAACTGAAGCTTTCTTT. Translating gives CASSFNKGGKLLVTEAFF.

In this sample, this clonotype turned up many times. This chain connects TRBV20-1 to TRBJ1-2; the D is unclear. The length of the CDR3 is 13 residues. Trimming stripped 0 bases from V and 6 bases from J, with 11 bases between. CDR1 is DFQATT and CDR2 is SNEGSKA in the germline V gene (reference sequence). CDR3: CSARDRSRNGYTF. CDR3 bases: TGCAGTGCTAGAGACAGGTCGAGAAATGGCTACACCTTC.

Ten or more counts support this clonotype. This rearrangement joins TRBV6-5 to TRBJ2-7; D is unclear. Germline assignment: CDR1 MNHEY and CDR2 SVGAGI. The CDR3 sequence is 11 residues long. Trimming cost V 0 bases and J 13 bases, with 10 bases left between them. The CDR3 nucleotides read TGTGCCAGCAGTTACTCATCCGAGATTTACTTC. Its translation: CASSYSSEIYF.

The V call is TRBV11-3, the J call TRBJ2-3; possibly TRBD1 or TRBD2 for D (5 bases each). The germline V gene encodes CDR1 SGHNT and CDR2 YENEEA. This CDR3 has 19 amino acids. V lost 1 base to trimming and J lost 0 bases, with 20 bases between them. CDR3 loop: CASSLGGSMTWRSTDTQYF. The CDR3 DNA follows: TGTGCCAGCAGCTTAGGGGGCTCCATGACCTGGAGGAGCACAGATACGCAGTATTTT.

In the case of this clonotype: At one end the junction does not follow the germline gene, possibly because of a read error. This sequence joins TRBV7-9 and TRBJ2-7, with TRBD1 identical over 11 bases. The V gene's germline CDR1 is SEHNR and CDR2 FQNEAQ (reference sequence). CDR3 length: 13 amino acids. CDR3 loop: CASSRTGGYEHYF. CDR3 in DNA: TGTGCCAGCAGCAGGACAGGGGGCTACGAGCACTACTTC.

The sample holds many counts of this clonotype. The rearrangement links TRBV27 to TRBJ2-7, with D possibly called TRBD1 or TRBD2 (5 bases each). The length of the CDR3 is 17 residues. Germline CDR1 reads MNHEY; CDR2 reads SMNVEV (reference sequence). The ends were cut back, 3 bases at V and 0 bases at J, with 18 bases in the middle. The CDR3 coding sequence is TGTGCCAGCAGTTTGAATCGTCCGGGGACCGGCTCCTACGAGCAGTACTTC. Its translation is CASSLNRPGTGSYEQYF.

This clonotype has at least ten counts. The rearrangement joins TRBV10-3 to TRBJ2-6; D might be TRBD1 (5 bases). Trimming left V 2 bases short and J 2 bases short, with 7 bases between. This CDR3 has 15 residues. In germline, CDR1 is ENHRY, CDR2 SYGVKD. In DNA form, the CDR3 reads TGTGCCATCAGTGAGGGCAGGGCTGGGGCCAACGTCCTGACTTTC. This sequence encodes CAISEGRAGANVLTF.

There are many counts of this clonotype. The V call is TRBV28, the J call TRBJ2-7; D gene ambiguous. The CDR3 sequence is 12 residues long. Germline CDR1 is MDHEN and CDR2 is SYDVKM. V lost 5 bases to trimming and J lost 5 bases, with 10 bases between them. The CDR3 loop reads CASSTEFHEQYF. The CDR3 coding sequence is TGTGCCAGCAGTACCGAATTCCACGAGCAGTACTTC.

In this sample, this clonotype turned up a few times. J is TRBJ2-5 and V is TRBV11-2; D is unclear. V lost 6 bases and J lost 4, with 15 bases in between. Germline V gene sequence: CDR1 SGHAT, CDR2 FQNNGV. The CDR3 spans 14 residues. The CDR3 nucleotides are TGTGCCAGCAGGAAGGCAGACATCATAGAGACCCAGTACTTC. It is translated as CASRKADIIETQYF.

This chain links TRBV7-9 with TRBJ2-7; D not resolved. Trimming cost V 3 bases and J 6 bases, with 9 bases left between them. CDR3 length: 12 amino acids. Germline-derived CDR1 and CDR2 are SEHNR and FQNEAQ (reference sequence). CDR3 loop: CASSFRPREQYF. CDR3 sequence (DNA): TGTGCCAGCAGCTTTCGTCCTCGCGAGCAGTACTTC.

This clonotype was counted many times. The chain recombines TRBV9 with TRBJ2-2, with D possibly matching TRBD1 (5 bases). Germline CDR1 and CDR2: SGDLS and YYNGEE. The CDR3 sequence is 13 residues long. Trimming took 4 bases from V and 7 from J, leaving 11 bases between them. CDR3 loop: CASSPARGGELFF. The CDR3 coding sequence is TGTGCCAGCAGCCCCGCTAGGGGCGGGGAGCTGTTTTTT.